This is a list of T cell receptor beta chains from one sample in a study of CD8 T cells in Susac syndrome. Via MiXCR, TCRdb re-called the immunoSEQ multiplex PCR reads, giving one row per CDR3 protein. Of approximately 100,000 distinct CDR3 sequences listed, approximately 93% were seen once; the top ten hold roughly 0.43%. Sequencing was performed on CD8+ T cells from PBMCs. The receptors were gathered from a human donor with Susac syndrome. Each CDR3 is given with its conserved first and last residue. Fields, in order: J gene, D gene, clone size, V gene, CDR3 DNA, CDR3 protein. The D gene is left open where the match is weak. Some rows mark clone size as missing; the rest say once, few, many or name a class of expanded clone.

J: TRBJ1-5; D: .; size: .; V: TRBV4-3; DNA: TGCGCCAGCAGCCAAGACCTACATAGCAATCAGCCCCAGCATTTT; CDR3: CASSQDLHSNQPQHF
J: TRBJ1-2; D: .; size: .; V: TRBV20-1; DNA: TGCAGTGCTAGAGATCTTGGCTACACCTTC; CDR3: CSARDLGYTF
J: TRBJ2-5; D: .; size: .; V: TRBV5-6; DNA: TGTGCCAGCAGCATCCAACCCCAAGAGACCCAGTACTTC; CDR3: CASSIQPQETQYF
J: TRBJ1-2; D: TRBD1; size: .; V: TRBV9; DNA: TGTGCCAGCAGCCCTAGGGACAGGGTCGATGGCTACACCTTC; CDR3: CASSPRDRVDGYTF
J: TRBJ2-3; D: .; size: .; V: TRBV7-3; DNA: TGTGCCAGCAGCTCTACGACAGGCACAGATACGCAGTATTTT; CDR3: CASSSTTGTDTQYF
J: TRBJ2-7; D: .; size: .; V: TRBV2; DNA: TGTGCCAGCAGTACGGACAGTTCCTACGAGCAGTACTTC; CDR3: CASSTDSSYEQYF
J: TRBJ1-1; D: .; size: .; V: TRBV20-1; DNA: TGCAGTGCTAGAGCTGGGACGAAGACAGCCAGAATGTTGAACACTGAAGCTTTCTTT; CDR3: CSARAGTKTARMLNTEAFF
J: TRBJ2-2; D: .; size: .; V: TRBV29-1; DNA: TGCAGCGTTGAAGACCGGGGGGCCTATAGTCTGAACACCGGGGAGCTGTTTTTT; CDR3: CSVEDRGAYSLNTGELFF
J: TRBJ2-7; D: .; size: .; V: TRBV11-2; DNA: TGTGCCAGCAGCTTAGAGAAGGGGAGGACAGGCCTTTTCTACGAGCAGTACTTC; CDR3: CASSLEKGRTGLFYEQYF
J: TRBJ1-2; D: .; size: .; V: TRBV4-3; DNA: TGCGCCAGCAGCCAAGATATAAAACAGATCCCCTATGGCTACACCTTC; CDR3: CASSQDIKQIPYGYTF
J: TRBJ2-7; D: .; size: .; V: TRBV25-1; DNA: TGTGCCAGCAGTGAATTAGAGGGCTACGAGCAGTACTTC; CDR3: CASSELEGYEQYF
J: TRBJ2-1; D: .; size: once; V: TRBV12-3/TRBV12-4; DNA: TGTGCCAGCAGTTTGGCCACAGCCGGGAATGAGCAGTTCTTC; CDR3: CASSLATAGNEQFF
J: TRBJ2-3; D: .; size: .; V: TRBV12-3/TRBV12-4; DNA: TGTGCCAGCAGTCCAACTCGGGGCGGCACAGATACGCAGTATTTT; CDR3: CASSPTRGGTDTQYF
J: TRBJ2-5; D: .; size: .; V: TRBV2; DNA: TGTGCCAGCAGTGAGGTGAAAGGGAGCCTCCAAGAGACCCAGTACTTC; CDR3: CASSEVKGSLQETQYF
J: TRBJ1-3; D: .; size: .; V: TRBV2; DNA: TGTGCCAGCCAAAGCGAGGTGGGCTCTGGAAACACCATATATTTT; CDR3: CASQSEVGSGNTIYF
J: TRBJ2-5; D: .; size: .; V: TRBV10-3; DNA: TGTGCCTCGGGGGCCGAGACCCAGTACTTC; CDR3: CASGAETQYF
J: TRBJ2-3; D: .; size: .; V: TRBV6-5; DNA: TGTGCCAGCAGCATCCCGGGAGATACGCAGTATTTT; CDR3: CASSIPGDTQYF
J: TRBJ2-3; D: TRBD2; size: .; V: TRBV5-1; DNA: TGCGCCAGCAGCTTAGGACTAGGATTTGATACGCAGTATTTT; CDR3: CASSLGLGFDTQYF
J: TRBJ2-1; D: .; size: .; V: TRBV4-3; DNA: TGCGCCAGCAGCCAAGGGACAGCTTCCTACAATGAGCAGTTCTTC; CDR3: CASSQGTASYNEQFF
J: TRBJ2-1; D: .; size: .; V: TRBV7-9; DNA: TGTGCCAGCAGCTCCAGCGAGACTACCAACAATGAGCAGTTCTTC; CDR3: CASSSSETTNNEQFF
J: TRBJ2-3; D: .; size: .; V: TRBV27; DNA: TGTGCCAGCAGTCCTACCCCTGAGGTCCCCCCAGATACGCAGTATTTT; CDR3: CASSPTPEVPPDTQYF
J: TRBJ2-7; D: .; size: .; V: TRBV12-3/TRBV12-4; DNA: TGTGCCAGCAGCCCTGGGGGGGCAGGGACCTACGAGCAGTACTTC; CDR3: CASSPGGAGTYEQYF
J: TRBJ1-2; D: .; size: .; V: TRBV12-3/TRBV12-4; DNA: TGTGCCAGCAGTTTGGGGTTATTTGGAGGCTACACCTTC; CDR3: CASSLGLFGGYTF
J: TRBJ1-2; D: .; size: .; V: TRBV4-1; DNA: TGCGCCAGCAGCCAAGAGGCAGTTCCTAACTATGGCTACACCTTC; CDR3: CASSQEAVPNYGYTF
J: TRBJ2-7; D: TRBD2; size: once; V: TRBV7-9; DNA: TGTGCCAGCAGCAGCTGGACTAGCGGAACCTACGAGCAGTACTTC; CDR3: CASSSWTSGTYEQYF
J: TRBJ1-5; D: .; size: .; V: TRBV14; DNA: TGTGCCAGCAGCCCGGGGTTGGGGCAGCCCCAGCATTTT; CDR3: CASSPGLGQPQHF
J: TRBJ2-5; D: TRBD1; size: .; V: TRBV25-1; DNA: TGTGCCAGCAGTAAATGGACAGGGGGAGAAGAGACCCAGTACTTC; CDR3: CASSKWTGGEETQYF
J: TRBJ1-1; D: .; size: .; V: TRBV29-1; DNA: TGCAGCGTTGAAGCTCCGGACACTGAAGCTTTCTTT; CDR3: CSVEAPDTEAFF
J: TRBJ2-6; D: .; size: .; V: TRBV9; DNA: TGTGCCAGCAGCGTACCCCAGGGCAGCTCTGGGGCCAACGTCCTGACTTTC; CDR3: CASSVPQGSSGANVLTF
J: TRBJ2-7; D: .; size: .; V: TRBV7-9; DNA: TGTGCCAGCAGCAACCTCCGGGACATCTACGAGCAGTACTTC; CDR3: CASSNLRDIYEQYF
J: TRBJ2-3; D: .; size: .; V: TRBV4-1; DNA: TGCGCCAGCAGCCAAGAGGGACCACGCACAGATACGCAGTATTTT; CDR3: CASSQEGPRTDTQYF
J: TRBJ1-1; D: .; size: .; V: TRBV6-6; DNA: TGTGCCAGCAGTTACTCGAAATGGGGCGGGGGCACTGAAGCTTTCTTT; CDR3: CASSYSKWGGGTEAFF
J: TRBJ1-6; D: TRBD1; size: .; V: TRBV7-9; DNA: TGTGCCAGCAGCCCTTTAGGGGGCCACGATAATTCACCCCTCCACTTT; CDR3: CASSPLGGHDNSPLHF
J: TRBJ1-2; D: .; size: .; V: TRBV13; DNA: TGTGCCAGCAGCTTAGTTTTGACGGGCGACGGCTATGGCTACACCTTC; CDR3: CASSLVLTGDGYGYTF
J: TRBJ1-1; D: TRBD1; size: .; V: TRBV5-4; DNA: TGTGCCAGCAGTCCAGGGGGCCCTGAAGCTTTCTTT; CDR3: CASSPGGPEAFF
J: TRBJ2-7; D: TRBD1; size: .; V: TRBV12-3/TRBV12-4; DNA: TGTGCCAGCAGATATGGGACAGACGGGGAGCAGTACTTC; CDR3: CASRYGTDGEQYF
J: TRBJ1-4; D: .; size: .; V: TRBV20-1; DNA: TGCAGTGCCCCACCGGGAGCAGCTCCACCTAATGAAAAACTGTTTTTT; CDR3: CSAPPGAAPPNEKLFF
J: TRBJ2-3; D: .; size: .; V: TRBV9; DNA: TGTGCCAGCAGCGCCCGGGACGGATTCACAGATACGCAGTATTTT; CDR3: CASSARDGFTDTQYF
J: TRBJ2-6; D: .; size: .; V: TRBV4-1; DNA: TGCGCCAGCAGCCAAGGGCCGGGGAACTCTGGGGCCAACGTCCTGACTTTC; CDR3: CASSQGPGNSGANVLTF
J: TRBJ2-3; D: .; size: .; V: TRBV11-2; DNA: TGTGCCAGCAGCTTAAAGCCCGGGACAGATACGCAGTATTTT; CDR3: CASSLKPGTDTQYF
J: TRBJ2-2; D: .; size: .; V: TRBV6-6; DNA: TGTGCCTCCGAGAGGGTTGGCACCGGGGAGCTGTTTTTT; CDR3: CASERVGTGELFF
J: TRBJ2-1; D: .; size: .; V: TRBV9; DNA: TGTGCCAGCAGCGTAGTTTACAATGAGCAGTTCTTC; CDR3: CASSVVYNEQFF
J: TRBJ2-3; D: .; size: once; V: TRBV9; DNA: TGTGCCAGCACCCTAAAGGGGATAAGCACAGATACGCAGTATTTT; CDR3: CASTLKGISTDTQYF
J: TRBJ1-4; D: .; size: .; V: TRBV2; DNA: TGTGCCAGCAGTGAGGCTCTTATCGGTGGTGAAAAACTGTTTTTT; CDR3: CASSEALIGGEKLFF
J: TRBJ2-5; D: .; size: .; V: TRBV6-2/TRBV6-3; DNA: TGTGCCAGCAGTTACCGGGGGCTTCAAGAGACCCAGTACTTC; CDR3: CASSYRGLQETQYF
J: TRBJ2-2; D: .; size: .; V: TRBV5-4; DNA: TGTGCCAGCAGGAGTGGTACTGGGGAGCTGTTTTTT; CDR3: CASRSGTGELFF
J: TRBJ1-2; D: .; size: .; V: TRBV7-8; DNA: TGTGCCAGCAGCTTAGACCAGGGATACTATGGCTACACCTTC; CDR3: CASSLDQGYYGYTF
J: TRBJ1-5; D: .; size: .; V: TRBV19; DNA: TGTGCCAGAACCCCCTATCCCCCGGGTCTCGTGGGCAATCAGCCCCAGCATTTT; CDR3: CARTPYPPGLVGNQPQHF
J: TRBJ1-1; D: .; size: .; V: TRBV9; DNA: TGTGCCACCCCAGTGAGACGAGAAACTGAAGCTTTCTTT; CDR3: CATPVRRETEAFF
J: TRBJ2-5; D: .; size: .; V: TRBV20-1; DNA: TGCAGTGCTAGAGATAGGGAGGGGGTCGTCCAAGAGACCCAGTACTTC; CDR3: CSARDREGVVQETQYF
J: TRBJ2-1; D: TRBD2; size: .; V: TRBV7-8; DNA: TGTGCCAGCAGCTTAGGGGGACTAGCTTTTCAGAATGAGCAGTTCTTC; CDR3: CASSLGGLAFQNEQFF
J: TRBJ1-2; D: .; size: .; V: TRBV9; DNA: TGTGCCAGCAGCGTCTCTGGGAGCCCCTGGGGCTATGGCTACACCTTC; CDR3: CASSVSGSPWGYGYTF
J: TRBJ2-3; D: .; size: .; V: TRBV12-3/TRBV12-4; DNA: TGTGCCAGCAGTCCTATGACAGATACGCAGTATTTT; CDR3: CASSPMTDTQYF
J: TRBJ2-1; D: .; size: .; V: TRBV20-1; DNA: TGCAGTGCTGCCCGGGGCAATGAGCAGTTCTTC; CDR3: CSAARGNEQFF